The rows below give T cell receptor beta chains drawn from one sample of a study of blood T cell repertoires in COVID-19. Libraries were prepared by immunoSEQ multiplex PCR; TCRdb keeps only in-frame clonotypes and omits some of them. The table includes under 250,000 clones, 85% detected once. The sequencing sample was made of PBMCs or T cells enriched from blood (not recorded which). These receptors all stem from a woman aged 45-59 years with acute COVID-19. The CDR3 runs from the conserved cysteine through the conserved F or W. The order of the fields is J gene, V gene, D gene, clone size, CDR3 protein, CDR3 DNA. A D gene is named only where the DNA matches it firmly. Rows give clone size only sometimes, using once, few, many, or a class for an expanded clone.

TRBJ1-3 TRBV19 TRBD1 - CAVRQRGQGYSGNTIYF TGTGCCGTCCGACAACGAGGACAGGGCTACTCTGGAAACACCATATATTTT
TRBJ1-6 TRBV12-3/TRBV12-4 - many CASSRGIDSPLHF TGTGCCAGCAGCCGCGGGATTGATTCACCCCTCCACTTT
TRBJ1-5 TRBV6-5 - - CASSLTASNQPQHF TGTGCCAGCAGCCTGACAGCTAGCAATCAGCCCCAGCATTTT
TRBJ1-5 TRBV7-9 - - CASSFNSNQPQHF TGTGCCAGCAGCTTCAATAGCAATCAGCCCCAGCATTTT
TRBJ1-4 TRBV2 TRBD1 - CASRGQGSNEKLFF TGTGCCAGCAGAGGACAGGGAAGTAATGAAAAACTGTTTTTT
TRBJ2-3 TRBV25-1 TRBD2 - CASIPSAGRGTQYF TGTGCCAGCATACCGTCGGCGGGGAGGGGTACGCAGTATTTT
TRBJ2-1 TRBV5-1 - - CASSFGGGPMGDEQFF TGCGCCAGCAGCTTTGGGGGCGGCCCTATGGGAGATGAGCAGTTCTTC
TRBJ2-5 TRBV5-1 TRBD2 - CASSLSPSGVGETQYF TGCGCCAGCAGCTTGAGCCCTAGCGGGGTAGGGGAGACCCAGTACTTC
TRBJ1-4 TRBV7-9 - - CASSPQPGVSEKLFF TGTGCCAGCAGCCCCCAGCCAGGGGTATCCGAAAAACTGTTTTTT
TRBJ2-7 TRBV21-1 - few CASKYNPPEQYF TGTGCCAGTAAGTACAATCCCCCCGAGCAGTACTTC
TRBJ1-2 TRBV9 - - CASSVVNESPHTF TGTGCCAGCAGCGTAGTTAACGAGTCACCGCACACCTTC
TRBJ1-6 TRBV3-1/TRBV3-2 - - CASSQEVGALGSPLHF TGTGCCAGCAGCCAAGAAGTTGGGGCCCTGGGGTCACCCCTCCACTTT
TRBJ2-3 TRBV7-9 - once CASSLVDTQYF TGTGCCAGCAGCCTCGTGGATACGCAGTATTTT
TRBJ2-7 TRBV12-2 - - CASRFPDSQGDEQYF TGTGCAAGTCGCTTCCCGGACTCTCAAGGCGACGAGCAGTACTTC
TRBJ2-2 TRBV3-1/TRBV3-2 - - CASSQLNTGELFF TGTGCCAGCAGCCAACTTAACACCGGGGAGCTGTTTTTT
TRBJ2-7 TRBV18 - - CASSQSADPSVYEQYF TGTGCCAGCTCACAGTCCGCAGATCCTTCAGTCTACGAGCAGTACTTC
TRBJ1-3 TRBV7-2 TRBD1 - CASSSVSGGSIYF TGTGCCAGCAGCTCAGTCTCAGGGGGGTCCATATATTTT
TRBJ2-7 TRBV3-1/TRBV3-2 - few CASSRRGLPYEQYF TGTGCCAGCAGCCGCAGAGGGCTACCCTACGAGCAGTACTTC
TRBJ2-2 TRBV5-4 TRBD1 - CASSSTGVEDTGELFF TGTGCCAGCAGCTCGACAGGGGTTGAGGACACCGGGGAGCTGTTTTTT
TRBJ1-1 TRBV12-3/TRBV12-4 - few CASSLRDEAFF TGTGCCAGCAGTTTGAGAGATGAAGCTTTCTTT
TRBJ2-3 TRBV2 TRBD2 - CASSDPAGGPDTQYF TGTGCCAGCAGTGACCCAGCGGGGGGTCCAGATACGCAGTATTTT
TRBJ1-2 TRBV11-2 TRBD1 few CASSYSDRGQSGYTF TGTGCCAGCAGCTACAGTGACAGGGGGCAGAGTGGCTACACCTTC
TRBJ1-2 TRBV3-1/TRBV3-2 TRBD1 once CASSQGGQLVYGYTF TGTGCCAGCAGCCAGGGGGGACAGCTGGTCTATGGCTACACCTTC
TRBJ2-7 TRBV6-5 TRBD2 - CASRGGSSYEQYF TGTGCCAGCAGGGGGGGGTCTTCCTACGAGCAGTACTTC
TRBJ1-1 TRBV27 TRBD1 - CASSRLDRGTEAFF TGTGCCAGCAGTCGATTGGACAGGGGAACTGAAGCTTTCTTT
TRBJ1-4 TRBV3-1/TRBV3-2 - once CASSQGNRVGEKLFF TGTGCCAGCAGCCAAGGAAACAGGGTTGGCGAAAAACTGTTTTTT
TRBJ2-7 TRBV3-1/TRBV3-2 TRBD1 - CASSHHRGDEQYF TGTGCCAGCAGCCACCACAGGGGAGACGAGCAGTACTTC
TRBJ1-1 TRBV18 TRBD1 - CASSIQQGRNTEAFF TGTGCCAGCTCAATCCAACAGGGGAGGAACACTGAAGCTTTCTTT
TRBJ1-2 TRBV4-2 - - CASSQGRDLNYGYTF TGTGCCAGCAGCCAAGGCAGGGATCTTAACTATGGCTACACCTTC
TRBJ1-3 TRBV2 - - CASSAGSAGNTIYF TGTGCCAGCAGCGCAGGGTCAGCTGGAAACACCATATATTTT
TRBJ1-1 TRBV9 - - CASSVPDLGHPNTEAFF TGTGCCAGCAGCGTACCGGACCTTGGACATCCGAACACTGAAGCTTTCTTT
TRBJ1-1 TRBV6-2/TRBV6-3 - - CASSYGGVLWLNTEAFF TGTGCCAGCAGTTATGGGGGCGTCTTATGGTTGAACACTGAAGCTTTCTTT
TRBJ1-5 TRBV7-2 - - CASSLEIWVRGNQPQHF TGTGCCAGCAGCTTAGAAATCTGGGTTAGGGGGAATCAGCCCCAGCATTTT
TRBJ1-2 TRBV9 - - CASSVGPGHHNDGYTF TGTGCCAGCAGCGTAGGGCCAGGACACCATAATGATGGCTACACCTTC
TRBJ1-2 TRBV7-9 TRBD1 - CASNSPGQGHGNYGYTF TGTGCCAGCAACTCCCCGGGACAGGGTCATGGTAACTATGGCTACACCTTC
TRBJ2-3 TRBV11-2 TRBD2 - CASSFLASGGTDTQYF TGTGCCAGCAGCTTCCTAGCTAGCGGGGGCACAGATACGCAGTATTTT
TRBJ1-2 TRBV5-1 TRBD1 - CASSEPGQGAHGYTF TGCGCCAGCAGCGAACCGGGACAGGGGGCGCATGGCTACACCTTC
TRBJ1-1 TRBV2 - few CASSGLGGANTEAFF TGTGCCAGCAGTGGTCTTGGGGGGGCGAACACTGAAGCTTTCTTT
TRBJ1-1 TRBV7-2 - once CASSLQLNTEAFF TGTGCCAGCAGCTTACAGTTGAACACTGAAGCTTTCTTT
TRBJ1-6 TRBV4-1 - - CASSQAVDTDRNSPLHF TGCGCCAGCAGCCAAGCCGTCGACACAGATAGAAATTCACCCCTCCACTTT
TRBJ1-3 TRBV2 - - CASSEEGVTGNTIYF TGTGCCAGCAGTGAAGAGGGGGTGACTGGAAACACCATATATTTT